These 28 T cell receptor beta chains originate from one sample sequenced in a study of beta chain features in type 1 diabetes. Study-level results: Across all four CD4+ subsets, people with type 1 diabetes showed modestly shorter TCRB CDR3s.

Every isolated RNA sample was fully reverse transcribed, so sequencing captured expressed TCRB transcripts. The method was immunoSEQ multiplex PCR; TCRdb's version includes in-frame clones alone and lacks a portion of them. The sample holds 300,000 to 450,000 clones, 9.6% seen once. Their antigen targets remain unknown. The sample was central memory CD4+ T cells from blood. All receptors derive from a man aged 25 to 45 with type 1 diabetes.

This clone was picked up a small number of times. This chain connects TRBV28 to TRBJ2-4, with D tentatively TRBD2 (5 bases). The germline V gene has CDR1 MDHEN and CDR2 SYDVKM. The CDR3 is 16 residues long. Trimming removed 2 bases at V and 1 base at J, with 12 bases between. The CDR3 spells CASSLGGGGAKNIQYF. The CDR3 nucleotides read TGTGCCAGCAGTTTAGGAGGAGGCGGCGCCAAAAACATTCAGTACTTC.

This clone came up a few times. The chain joins TRBV6-1 to TRBJ2-6, with D perhaps being TRBD1 or TRBD2 (5 bases each). Germline-derived CDR1 and CDR2 are MNHNS and SASEGT. The CDR3 has 14 residues. V shed 8 bases and J shed 2 bases, with 10 bases lying between them. Here the CDR3 DNA reads TGTGCCAGCTCAGGGACGGCTGGGGCCAACGTCCTGACTTTC. As protein: CASSGTAGANVLTF.

Many counts were recorded for this clone. This chain links TRBV9 with TRBJ1-1; D is unclear. With 5 bases removed from V and 2 bases from J, the gap between germline ends came to 7 bases. The CDR3 has 12 residues. From germline, CDR1 is SGDLS and CDR2 YYNGEE. CDR3 sequence reads: CASRRVNTEAFF. CDR3 bases: TGTGCCAGCAGGAGGGTCAACACTGAAGCTTTCTTT. The full variable domain, rest sourced from reference TRBV9 and TRBJ1-1, is DSGVTQTPKHLITATGQRVTLRCSPRSGDLSVYWYQQSLDQGLQFLIQYYNGEERAKGNILERFSAQQFPDLHSELNLSSLELGDSALYFCASRRVNTEAFFGQGTRLTVV.

This clone was observed many times. The rearrangement joins TRBV28 to TRBJ2-4, with TRBD1 identical over 10 bases. The CDR3 totals 14 residues. Trimming at V came to 10 bases and at J to 1 base, leaving 4 bases not matched to a gene. Germline CDR1 reads MDHEN; CDR2 reads SYDVKM. CDR3 DNA: TGTGCCACCCGACAGGGGGCCGCCAAAAACATTCAGTACTTC. It encodes CATRQGAAKNIQYF.

This chain joins TRBV5-1 and TRBJ2-5; 8 bases agree with TRBD2. Germline assignment: CDR1 SGHRS and CDR2 YFSETQ. The ends lost 3 bases at V and 1 base at J; junction bases unmatched: 5. The CDR3 runs 15 residues. The DNA of the CDR3 is TGCGCCAGCAGCTCGGCTAGCGGGCTCCAAGAGACCCAGTACTTC. Protein: CASSSASGLQETQYF.

This chain connects TRBV27 to TRBJ2-7; D remains ambiguous. Germline CDR1 is MNHEY and CDR2 is SMNVEV (reference sequence). The V gene lost 2 bases and the J gene lost 6 bases, with 11 bases spanning the gap. The CDR3 is 13 amino acids. The CDR3 region is CASSLRSISEQYF. The CDR3 bases are TGTGCCAGCAGTTTACGTTCGATCTCCGAGCAGTACTTC.

This clone has at least ten counts. V is TRBV2 and J is TRBJ2-7, with 13 bases fitting TRBD2. V gave up 9 bases and J gave up 1 base; unmatched junction bases: 9. Germline CDR1 SNHLY, CDR2 FYNNEI. The CDR3 covers 16 residues. This CDR3 is CASDPLLAGGSYEQYF. For the CDR3, the DNA is TGTGCCAGTGACCCCCTACTAGCGGGAGGGTCCTACGAGCAGTACTTC. Full variable domain (rest looked up from reference TRBV2 and TRBJ2-7): EPEVTQTPSHQVTQMGQEVILRCVPISNHLYFYWYRQILGQKVEFLVSFYNNEISEKSEIFDDQFSVERPDGSNFTLKIRSTKLEDSAMYFCASDPLLAGGSYEQYFGPGTRLTVT.

This clone was counted a few times. V is TRBV6-1 and J is TRBJ1-1; TRBD1 is a possible D gene (6 bases). The CDR3 contains 15 residues. V lost 6 bases and J lost 3, with 17 bases in between. Germline V CDR1 and CDR2: MNHNS, SASEGT. For the CDR3, the DNA is TGTGCCAGCAGCGACGGGACAACCGGATACACTGAAGCTTTCTTT. Residues: CASSDGTTGYTEAFF.

In this sample, this clone turned up many times. The chain joins TRBV18 to TRBJ2-2; no reliable D call. The length of the CDR3 is 14 residues. Trimming removed 3 bases from V and 2 bases from J, with 7 bases in between. The V gene's germline CDR1 is KGHSH and CDR2 LQKENI. CDR3 nucleotide sequence: TGTGCCAGCTCACCGGACGGTAACACCGGGGAGCTGTTTTTT. This gives the protein CASSPDGNTGELFF.

This clone was found a few times. The CDR3 loop is CARSLAWGGTEAFF. In DNA, the CDR3 is TGTGCCAGAAGCTTGGCGTGGGGAGGAACTGAAGCTTTCTTT. The V gene is TRBV5-3, the J gene TRBJ1-1; D unresolved. TRBV5-3 is designated an ORF whose function remains uncertain. Trimming removed 0 bases at V and 5 bases at J, with 11 bases between. The CDR3 is 14 amino acids.

This clone was observed at least ten times. The chain employs TRBV4-1 and TRBJ1-2; TRBD1 matches 7 bases. CDR1 and CDR2 from the germline V gene are MGHRA and YSYEKL. J lost 8 bases, V lost 0 bases, and 6 bases had no gene match. The CDR3 covers 14 residues. The CDR3 coding sequence is TGCGCCAGCAGCCAAGATAGGGACAGTTTGGGCTACACCTTC. The encoded protein is CASSQDRDSLGYTF.

The chain combines TRBV18 with TRBJ2-3; tentative D call: TRBD2 (5 bases). Germline V lookup: CDR1 KGHSH, CDR2 LQKENI. Trimming left V 0 bases short and J 6 bases short, with 13 bases between. The CDR3 runs to 15 residues. The CDR3 DNA reads TGTGCCAGCTCACCACCGATGGGAGATCACGATACGCAGTATTTT. Its translation: CASSPPMGDHDTQYF.

This sequence joins TRBV28 and TRBJ2-7; TRBD1 is a possible D gene (5 bases). Germline V gene sequence: CDR1 MDHEN, CDR2 SYDVKM. The V end was cut by 3 bases, the J end by 6 bases, with 15 bases between. This CDR3 has 14 residues. Here the CDR3 reads CASSFRVGVGEQYF. CDR3 coding DNA: TGTGCCAGCAGTTTTAGAGTAGGGGTCGGCGAGCAGTACTTC. Filled out from reference TRBV28 and TRBJ2-7, the complete variable domain reads DVKVTQSSRYLVKRTGEKVFLECVQDMDHENMFWYRQDPGLGLRLIYFSYDVKMKEKGDIPEGYSVSREKKERFSLILESASTNQTSMYLCASSFRVGVGEQYFGPGTRLTVT.

This clone was seen a few times. The chain recombines TRBV5-1 with TRBJ2-7; 14 nucleotides line up with TRBD2. The CDR3 contains 15 residues. The V and J ends lost 2 bases and 6 bases, in that order; junction bases with no gene match: 4. Germline CDR1 reads SGHRS; CDR2 reads YFSETQ. CDR3 sequence: CASSLLGTSGSEQYF. CDR3 bases: TGCGCCAGCAGCTTACTCGGGACTAGCGGGAGCGAGCAGTACTTC.

There are many counts of this clone. This chain joins TRBV25-1 and TRBJ1-3, with D unclear. The CDR3 totals 12 residues. From germline, CDR1 is MGHDK and CDR2 SYGVNS. The V and J ends lost 5 bases and 5 bases respectively, with 7 bases between them. The CDR3 DNA reads TGTGCCAGCAGTAAGAGTAGAAACACCATATATTTT. Encoded protein: CASSKSRNTIYF.

The CDR3 protein is CASSQDTVNYGYTF. DNA for the CDR3: TGTGCCAGCAGCCAAGATACAGTTAACTATGGCTACACCTTC. The chain uses TRBV16 and TRBJ1-2; D is ambiguous. Germline V gene lookup returns CDR1 KGHSY and CDR2 FQNENV. Trimming pared 2 bases from V and 1 base from J, leaving 8 bases between. This CDR3 is built from 14 residues.

This clone was counted a few times. The V and J genes are TRBV28 and TRBJ2-1, with a possible D match to TRBD2 (6 bases). Deletions cut 4 bases from V and 5 bases from J, with 18 bases between. CDR1 and CDR2 (germline): MDHEN, SYDVKM. The CDR3 is made up of 16 amino acids. This CDR3 is CASSSPGGVGDNEQFF. The DNA of the CDR3 is TGTGCCAGCAGTTCCCCTGGAGGGGTAGGGGACAATGAGCAGTTCTTC.

The gene calls are TRBV7-9 and TRBJ1-1; D is unclear. Germline V gene lookup returns CDR1 SEHNR and CDR2 FQNEAQ (reference sequence). Trimming shortened V by 3 bases and J by 8 bases, and 10 bases separated the two germline ends. This CDR3 comprises 12 residues. The CDR3 protein is CASSFTTAEAFF. The CDR3 DNA sequence: TGTGCCAGCAGCTTTACCACAGCCGAAGCTTTCTTT.

The chain combines TRBV6-1 with TRBJ2-3; tentative D call: TRBD1 (6 bases). Germline V gene sequence: CDR1 MNHNS, CDR2 SASEGT. Trimming stripped 3 bases from V and 10 bases from J, with 14 bases between. This CDR3 is 13 amino acids long. The CDR3 DNA reads TGTGCCAGCAGTGAGTCCCCCAGGGGCGCGCAGTATTTT. This gives the protein CASSESPRGAQYF.

This clone was observed a few times. The V call is TRBV6-6, the J call TRBJ2-5, with D perhaps assigned TRBD1 or TRBD2 (5 bases each). V lost 7 bases and J lost 4, with 16 bases in between. Germline V gives CDR1 MNHNY, CDR2 SVGAGI (reference sequence). The CDR3 covers 14 residues. This CDR3 reads CASTPRGAAETQYF. The DNA of the CDR3 is TGTGCCAGCACCCCCCGAGGGGCGGCAGAGACCCAGTACTTC.

The gene calls are TRBV4-1 and TRBJ1-2; TRBD1 agrees at 7 bases. With 2 bases clipped from V and 5 bases from J, the junction kept 8 bases outside the gene matches. Per germline, CDR1 MGHRA and CDR2 YSYEKL. The CDR3 has 15 residues. CDR3 amino acids: CASSQFTGEGYGYTF. The CDR3 DNA sequence: TGCGCCAGCAGCCAATTCACAGGGGAAGGGTATGGCTACACCTTC.

This clone was seen only a few times. The chain recombines TRBV5-4 with TRBJ1-5, with TRBD1 identical over 9 bases. The germline V gene has CDR1 SGHNT and CDR2 YYREEE (reference sequence). Trimming removed 0 bases from V and 4 bases from J; junction bases left unmatched: 11. The CDR3 has 18 amino acids. In nucleotides, the CDR3 is TGTGCCAGCAGCTTGGGTCCCCCCACAGGGGGCGGAAATCAGCCCCAGCATTTT. Translation gives CASSLGPPTGGGNQPQHF.

The V call is TRBV5-6, the J call TRBJ2-6; 8 positions agree with TRBD1. The V gene end was trimmed by 3 bases and the J gene end by 2 bases; junction bases not matched to a gene: 7. The CDR3 runs 17 residues. Germline assignment: CDR1 SGHDT and CDR2 YYEEEE. The CDR3 coding sequence is TGTGCCAGCAGCTCCCGGGACAGGCTGGCTGGGGCCAACGTCCTGACTTTC. This codes for CASSSRDRLAGANVLTF.

This sequence joins TRBV6-4 and TRBJ2-5; no clear D. Germline CDR1 and CDR2: MRHNA and SNTAGT. Deletions cut 5 bases from V and 5 bases from J, with 6 bases between. This CDR3 is 11 amino acids long. Written as DNA, the CDR3 is TGTGCCAGCAGTAAGAGGGAGACCCAGTACTTC. Translating it yields CASSKRETQYF.

The chain employs TRBV28 and TRBJ2-7, with TRBD1 identical over 7 bases. The CDR3 extends over 15 amino acids. Per germline, CDR1 MDHEN and CDR2 SYDVKM. V lost 3 bases to trimming and J lost 4 bases; unmatched junction nucleotides: 9. The CDR3 DNA sequence: TGTGCCAGCAGTTTGTTAGGGGGCGCGGTGTACGAGCAGTACTTC. This translates into CASSLLGGAVYEQYF.

This clone was picked up a small number of times. V is TRBV7-9 and J is TRBJ2-1; 13 bases fit TRBD2. Per the germline V gene, CDR1 is SEHNR and CDR2 is FQNEAQ (reference sequence). The CDR3 is made up of 14 amino acids. The V segment lost 5 bases and the J segment 9 bases; nucleotides outside the gene matches: 4. CDR3 nucleotides: TGTGCCAGCAGCATCGGACTAGCGGGAGTTGAGCAGTTCTTC. Its protein product is CASSIGLAGVEQFF.

Comment on this clone: A much larger clone lies a single base off, so this may be a read error. The rearrangement uses TRBV28 and TRBJ2-3, with TRBD2 matching over 10 bases. J gave up 8 bases and V 3 bases, and 8 bases lay outside the gene matches. This CDR3 has 15 amino acids. CDR1 is MDHEN, CDR2 SYDVKM, per germline. The CDR3: CASSLGASGSGTQYF. CDR3 sequence (DNA): TGTGCCAGCAGTTTGGGCGCTAGCGGGAGTGGTACGCAGTATTTT.

The rearrangement links TRBV7-2 to TRBJ1-1; D possibly corresponds to TRBD1 (5 bases). The CDR3 is 15 residues long. The ends were cut back, 5 bases at V and 1 base at J, with 14 bases in the middle. From germline, CDR1 is SGHTA and CDR2 FQGNSA. The CDR3 protein is CASSRMDGTNTEAFF. The CDR3 DNA reads TGTGCCAGCAGCCGTATGGACGGGACGAACACTGAAGCTTTCTTT.